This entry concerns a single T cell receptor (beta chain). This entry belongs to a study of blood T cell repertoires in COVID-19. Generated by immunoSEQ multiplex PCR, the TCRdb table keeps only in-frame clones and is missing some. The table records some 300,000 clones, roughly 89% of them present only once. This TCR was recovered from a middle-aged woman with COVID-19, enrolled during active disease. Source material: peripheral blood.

Here the CDR3 reads CASSLRARGRVGNQPQHF. As DNA, the CDR3 is TGTGCCAGCAGCCTGCGGGCCAGGGGGCGCGTGGGCAATCAGCCCCAGCATTTT. V gene TRBV7-6 combines with J gene TRBJ1-5; 8 nucleotides align to TRBD1. Germline values: CDR1 SGHVS, CDR2 FNYEAQ. V was pared by 5 bases and J by 2 bases, with 14 bases of the junction left unmatched. The length of the CDR3 is 18 residues.